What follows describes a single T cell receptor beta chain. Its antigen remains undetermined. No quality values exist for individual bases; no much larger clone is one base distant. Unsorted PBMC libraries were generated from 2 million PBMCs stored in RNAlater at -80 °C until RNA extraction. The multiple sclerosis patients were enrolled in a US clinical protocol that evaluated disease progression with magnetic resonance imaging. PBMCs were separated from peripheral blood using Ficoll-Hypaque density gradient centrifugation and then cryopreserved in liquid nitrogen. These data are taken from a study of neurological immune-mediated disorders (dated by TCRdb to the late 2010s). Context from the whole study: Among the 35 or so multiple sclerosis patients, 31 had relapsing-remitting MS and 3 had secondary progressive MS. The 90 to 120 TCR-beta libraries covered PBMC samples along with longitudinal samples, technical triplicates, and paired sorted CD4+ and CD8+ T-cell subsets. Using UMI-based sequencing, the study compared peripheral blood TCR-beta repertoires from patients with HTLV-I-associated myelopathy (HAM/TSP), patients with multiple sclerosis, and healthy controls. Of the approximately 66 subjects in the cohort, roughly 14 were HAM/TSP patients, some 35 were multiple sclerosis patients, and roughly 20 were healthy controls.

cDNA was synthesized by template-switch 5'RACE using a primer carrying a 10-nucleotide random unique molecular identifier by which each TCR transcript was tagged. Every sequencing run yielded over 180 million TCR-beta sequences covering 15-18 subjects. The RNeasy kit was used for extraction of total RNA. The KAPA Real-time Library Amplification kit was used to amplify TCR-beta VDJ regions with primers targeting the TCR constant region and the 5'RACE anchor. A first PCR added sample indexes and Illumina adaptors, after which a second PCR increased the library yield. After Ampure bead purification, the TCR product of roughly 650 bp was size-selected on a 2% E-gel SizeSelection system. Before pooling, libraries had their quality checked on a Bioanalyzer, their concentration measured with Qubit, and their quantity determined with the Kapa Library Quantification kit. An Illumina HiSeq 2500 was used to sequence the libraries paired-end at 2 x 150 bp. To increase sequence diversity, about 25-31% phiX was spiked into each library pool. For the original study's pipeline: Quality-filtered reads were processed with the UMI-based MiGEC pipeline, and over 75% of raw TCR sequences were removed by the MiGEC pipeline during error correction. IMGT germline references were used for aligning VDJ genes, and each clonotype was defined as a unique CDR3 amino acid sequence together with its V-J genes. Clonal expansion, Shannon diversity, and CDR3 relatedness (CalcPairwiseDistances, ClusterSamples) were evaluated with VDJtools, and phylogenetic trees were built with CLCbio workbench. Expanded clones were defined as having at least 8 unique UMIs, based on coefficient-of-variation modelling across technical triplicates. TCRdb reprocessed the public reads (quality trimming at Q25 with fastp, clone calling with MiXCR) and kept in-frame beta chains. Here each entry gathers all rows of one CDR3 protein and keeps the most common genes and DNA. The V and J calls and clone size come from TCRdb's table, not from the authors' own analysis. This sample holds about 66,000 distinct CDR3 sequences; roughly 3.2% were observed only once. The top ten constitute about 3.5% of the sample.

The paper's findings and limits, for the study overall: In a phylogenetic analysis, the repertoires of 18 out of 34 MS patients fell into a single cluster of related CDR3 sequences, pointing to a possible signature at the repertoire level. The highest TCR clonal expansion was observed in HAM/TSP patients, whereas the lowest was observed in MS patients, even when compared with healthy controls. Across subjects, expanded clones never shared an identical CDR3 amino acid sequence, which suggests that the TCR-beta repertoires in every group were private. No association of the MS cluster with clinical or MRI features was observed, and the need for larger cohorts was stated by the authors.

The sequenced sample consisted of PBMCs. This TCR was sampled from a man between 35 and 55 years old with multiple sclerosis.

The CDR3 is CASSEKGPEGLTLYNEQFF. Read as DNA, the sequence is TGTGCCAGCAGTGAAAAGGGCCCGGAGGGGCTAACCTTGTACAATGAGCAGTTCTTC. The rearranged chain carries TRBV6-1 and TRBJ2-1; the best D guess is TRBD2, with 6 bases matching. Including cysteine and phenylalanine, the CDR3 has 19 amino acids. Of the read, only the CDR3 DNA is kept; its 57 bases are in frame from base 1. Cut back by 2 bases and 4 bases, the V and J ends lie 24 bases apart. The germline V gene sets CDR1 to MNHNS and CDR2 to SASEGT.